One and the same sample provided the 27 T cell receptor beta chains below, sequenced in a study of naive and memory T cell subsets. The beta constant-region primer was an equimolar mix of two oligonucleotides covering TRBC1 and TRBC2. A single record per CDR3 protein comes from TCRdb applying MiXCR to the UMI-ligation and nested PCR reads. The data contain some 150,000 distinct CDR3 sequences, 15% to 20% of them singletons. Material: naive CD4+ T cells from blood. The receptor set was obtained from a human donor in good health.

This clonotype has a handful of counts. The CDR3 protein is CASSQYPGSKVPGELFF. The CDR3 DNA is TGCGCCAGCAGTCAATACCCGGGTTCCAAGGTCCCGGGGGAGCTGTTTTTT. The V and J genes are TRBV23-1 and TRBJ2-2; D call uncertain. TRBV23-1 is placed among ORFs of uncertain function. Deletions cut 1 base from V and 8 bases from J, with 20 bases between. This CDR3 is 17 amino acids long.

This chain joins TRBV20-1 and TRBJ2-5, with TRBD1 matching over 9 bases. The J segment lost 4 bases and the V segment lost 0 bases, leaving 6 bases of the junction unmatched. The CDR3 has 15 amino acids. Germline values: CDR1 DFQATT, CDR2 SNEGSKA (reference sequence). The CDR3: CSARDSRQGGETQYF. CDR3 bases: TGCAGTGCTAGAGATTCCCGACAGGGGGGAGAGACCCAGTACTTC.

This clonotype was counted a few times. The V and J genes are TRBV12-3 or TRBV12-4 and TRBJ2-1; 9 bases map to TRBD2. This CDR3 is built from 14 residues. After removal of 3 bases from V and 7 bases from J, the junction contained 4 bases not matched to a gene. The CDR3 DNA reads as TGTGCCAGCAGTTTTGGCGGGAGGGGAAATGAGCAGTTCTTC. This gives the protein CASSFGGRGNEQFF.

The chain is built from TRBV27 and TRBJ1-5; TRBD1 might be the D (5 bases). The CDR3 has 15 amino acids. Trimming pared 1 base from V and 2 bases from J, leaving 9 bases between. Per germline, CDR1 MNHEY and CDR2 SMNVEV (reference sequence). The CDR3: CASSLLGAGNQPQHF. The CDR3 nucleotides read TGTGCCAGCAGTTTATTAGGGGCTGGCAATCAGCCCCAGCATTTT.

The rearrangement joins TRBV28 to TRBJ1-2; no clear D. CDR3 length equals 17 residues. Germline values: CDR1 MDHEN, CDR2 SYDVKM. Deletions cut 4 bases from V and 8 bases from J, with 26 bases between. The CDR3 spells CASSSMSVTSIGPGYTF. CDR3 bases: TGTGCCAGCAGTTCTATGTCCGTGACAAGCATAGGGCCCGGCTACACCTTC.

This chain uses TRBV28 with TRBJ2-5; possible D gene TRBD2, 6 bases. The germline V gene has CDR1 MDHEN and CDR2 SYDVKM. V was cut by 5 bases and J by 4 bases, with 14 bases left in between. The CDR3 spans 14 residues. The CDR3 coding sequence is TGTGCCAGCAGTCAGAGCGGGTTCGGAGAGACCCAGTACTTC. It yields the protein CASSQSGFGETQYF.

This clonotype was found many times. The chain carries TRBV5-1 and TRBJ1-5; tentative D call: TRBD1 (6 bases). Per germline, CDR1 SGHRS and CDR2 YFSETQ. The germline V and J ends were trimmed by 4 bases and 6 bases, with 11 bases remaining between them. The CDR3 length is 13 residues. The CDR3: CASSGEGGQPQHF. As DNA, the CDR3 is TGCGCCAGCAGCGGAGAAGGGGGTCAGCCCCAGCATTTT.

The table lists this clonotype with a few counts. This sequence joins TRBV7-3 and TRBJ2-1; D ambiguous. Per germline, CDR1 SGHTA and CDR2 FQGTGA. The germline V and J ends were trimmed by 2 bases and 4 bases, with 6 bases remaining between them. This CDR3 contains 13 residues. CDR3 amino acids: CASSLYSYNEQFF. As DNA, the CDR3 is TGTGCCAGCAGCTTATATTCTTACAATGAGCAGTTCTTC.

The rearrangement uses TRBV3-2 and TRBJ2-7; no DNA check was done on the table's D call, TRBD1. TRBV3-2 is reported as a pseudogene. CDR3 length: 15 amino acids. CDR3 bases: TGTGCCAGCAGCCAACCGGACAGGTTCATTTACGAGCAGTGCTTC. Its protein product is CASSQPDRFIYEQCF.

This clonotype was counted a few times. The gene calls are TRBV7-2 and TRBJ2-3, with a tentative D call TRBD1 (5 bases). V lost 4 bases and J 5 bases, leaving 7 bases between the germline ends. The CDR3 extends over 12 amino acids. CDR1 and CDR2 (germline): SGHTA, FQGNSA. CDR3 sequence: CASSWGRDTQYF. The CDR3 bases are TGTGCCAGCAGCTGGGGCAGAGATACGCAGTATTTT.

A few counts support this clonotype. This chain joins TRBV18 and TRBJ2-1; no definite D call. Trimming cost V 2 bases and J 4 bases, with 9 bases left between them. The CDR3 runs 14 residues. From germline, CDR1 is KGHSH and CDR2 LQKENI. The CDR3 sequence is CASSPAASYNEQFF. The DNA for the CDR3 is TGTGCCAGCTCACCAGCGGCTTCTTACAATGAGCAGTTCTTC. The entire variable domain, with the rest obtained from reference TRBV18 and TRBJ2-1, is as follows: NAGVMQNPRHLVRRRGQEARLRCSPMKGHSHVYWYRQLPEEGLKFMVYLQKENIIDESGMPKERFSAEFPKEGPSILRIQQVVRGDSAAYFCASSPAASYNEQFFGPGTRLTVL.

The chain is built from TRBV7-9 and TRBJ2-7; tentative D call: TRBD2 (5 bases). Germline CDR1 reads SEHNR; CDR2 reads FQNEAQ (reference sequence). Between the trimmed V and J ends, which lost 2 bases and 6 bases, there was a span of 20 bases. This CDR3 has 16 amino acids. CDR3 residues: CASSLNAGILKGEQYF. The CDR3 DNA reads TGTGCCAGCAGCTTAAATGCGGGCATCCTAAAGGGCGAGCAGTACTTC.

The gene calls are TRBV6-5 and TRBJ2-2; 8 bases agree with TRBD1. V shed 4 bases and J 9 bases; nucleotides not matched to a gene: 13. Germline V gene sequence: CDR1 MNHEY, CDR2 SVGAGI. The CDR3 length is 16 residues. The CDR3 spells CASSSLRTGPRRELFF. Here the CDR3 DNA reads TGTGCCAGCAGTTCCCTCCGGACAGGGCCGAGGAGGGAGCTGTTTTTT.

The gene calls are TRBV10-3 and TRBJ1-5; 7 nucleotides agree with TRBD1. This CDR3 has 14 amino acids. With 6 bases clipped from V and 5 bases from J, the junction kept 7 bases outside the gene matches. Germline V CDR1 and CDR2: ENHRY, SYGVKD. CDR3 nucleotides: TGTGCCATCAGCACGACAGGGACGGATCAGCCCCAGCATTTT. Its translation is CAISTTGTDQPQHF.

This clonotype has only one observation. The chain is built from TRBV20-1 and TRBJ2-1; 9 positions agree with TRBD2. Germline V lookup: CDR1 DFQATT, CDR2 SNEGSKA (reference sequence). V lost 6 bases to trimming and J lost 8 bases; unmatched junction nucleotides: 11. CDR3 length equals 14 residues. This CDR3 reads CSANLAGSGDEQFF. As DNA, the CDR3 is TGCAGTGCAAACCTAGCGGGGTCTGGCGATGAGCAGTTCTTC.

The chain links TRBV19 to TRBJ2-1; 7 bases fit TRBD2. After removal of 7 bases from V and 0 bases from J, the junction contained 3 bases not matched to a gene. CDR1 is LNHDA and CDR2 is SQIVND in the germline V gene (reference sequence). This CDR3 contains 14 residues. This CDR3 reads CASKRGISYNEQFF. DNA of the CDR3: TGTGCCAGTAAGCGGGGTATCTCCTACAATGAGCAGTTCTTC.

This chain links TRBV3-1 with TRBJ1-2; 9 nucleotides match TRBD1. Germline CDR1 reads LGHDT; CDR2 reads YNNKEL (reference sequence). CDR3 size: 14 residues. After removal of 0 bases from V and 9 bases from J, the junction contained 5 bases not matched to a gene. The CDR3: CASSQDGQGRRYTF. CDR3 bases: TGTGCCAGCAGCCAAGATGGACAGGGGAGGCGCTACACCTTC.

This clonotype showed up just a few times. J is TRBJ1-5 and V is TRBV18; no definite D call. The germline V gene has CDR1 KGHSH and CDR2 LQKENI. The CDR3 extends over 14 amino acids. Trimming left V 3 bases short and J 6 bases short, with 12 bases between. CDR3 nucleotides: TGTGCCAGCTCACCGGGCGGGGTCTTTCAGCCCCAGCATTTT. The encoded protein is CASSPGGVFQPQHF.

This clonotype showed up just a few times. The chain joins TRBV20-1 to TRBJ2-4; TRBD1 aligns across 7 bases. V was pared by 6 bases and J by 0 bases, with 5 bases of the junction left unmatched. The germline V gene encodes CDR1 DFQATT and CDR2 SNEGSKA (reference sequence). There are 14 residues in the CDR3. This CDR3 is CSATGVIAKNIQYF. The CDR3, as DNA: TGCAGTGCAACAGGGGTAATAGCCAAAAACATTCAGTACTTC.

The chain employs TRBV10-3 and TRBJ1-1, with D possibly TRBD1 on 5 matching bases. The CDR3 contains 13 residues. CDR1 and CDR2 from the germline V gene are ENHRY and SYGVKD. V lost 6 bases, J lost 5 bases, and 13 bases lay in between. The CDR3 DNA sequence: TGTGCCATCAGGTCAGGGCCGGGGACTGAAGCTTTCTTT. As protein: CAIRSGPGTEAFF.

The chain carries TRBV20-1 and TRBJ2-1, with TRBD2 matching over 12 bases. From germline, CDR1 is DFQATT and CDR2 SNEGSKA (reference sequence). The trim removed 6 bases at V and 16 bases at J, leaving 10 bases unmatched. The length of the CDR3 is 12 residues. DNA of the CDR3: TGCAGTGCCCAGCGACTAGCGGGAGCGTTATTCTTC. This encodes CSAQRLAGALFF.

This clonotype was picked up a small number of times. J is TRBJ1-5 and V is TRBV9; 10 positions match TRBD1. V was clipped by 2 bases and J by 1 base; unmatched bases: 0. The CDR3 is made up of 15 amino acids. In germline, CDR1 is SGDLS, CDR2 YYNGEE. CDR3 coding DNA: TGTGCCAGCAGCGTGGGACAGGGGAGCAATCAGCCCCAGCATTTT. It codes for CASSVGQGSNQPQHF.

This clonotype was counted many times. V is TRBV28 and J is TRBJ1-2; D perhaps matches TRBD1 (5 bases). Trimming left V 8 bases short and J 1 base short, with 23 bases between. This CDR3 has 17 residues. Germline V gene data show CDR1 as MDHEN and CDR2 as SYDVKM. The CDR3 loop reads CASGRVLRDGGNYGYTF. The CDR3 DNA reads TGTGCCAGCGGCCGGGTTCTCCGGGACGGAGGTAACTATGGCTACACCTTC.

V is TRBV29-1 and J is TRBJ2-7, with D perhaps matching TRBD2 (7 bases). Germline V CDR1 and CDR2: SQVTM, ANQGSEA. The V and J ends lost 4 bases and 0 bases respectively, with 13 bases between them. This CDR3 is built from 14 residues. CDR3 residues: CSVGGRGTSYEQYF. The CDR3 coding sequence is TGCAGCGTTGGGGGGAGGGGGACCTCCTACGAGCAGTACTTC.

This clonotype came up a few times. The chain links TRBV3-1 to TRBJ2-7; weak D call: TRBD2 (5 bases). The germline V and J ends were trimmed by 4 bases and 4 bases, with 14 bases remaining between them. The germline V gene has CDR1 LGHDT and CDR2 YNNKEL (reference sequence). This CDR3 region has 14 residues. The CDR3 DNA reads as TGTGCCAGCAGCCGTATTCGGACTGGATACGAGCAGTACTTC. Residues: CASSRIRTGYEQYF.

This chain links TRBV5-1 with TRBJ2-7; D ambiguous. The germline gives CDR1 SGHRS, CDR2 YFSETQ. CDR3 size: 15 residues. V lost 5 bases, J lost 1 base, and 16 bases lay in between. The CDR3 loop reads CASSPGFELSYEQYF. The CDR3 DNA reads TGCGCCAGCAGTCCCGGGTTTGAGTTGTCCTACGAGCAGTACTTC.

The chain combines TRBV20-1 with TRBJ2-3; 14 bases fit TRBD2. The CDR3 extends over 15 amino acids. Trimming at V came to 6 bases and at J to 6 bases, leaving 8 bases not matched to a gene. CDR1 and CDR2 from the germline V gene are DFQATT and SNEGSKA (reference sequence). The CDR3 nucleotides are TGCAGTGCAACCGGGACTAGCGGGAGTAGTGATACGCAGTATTTT. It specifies CSATGTSGSSDTQYF.